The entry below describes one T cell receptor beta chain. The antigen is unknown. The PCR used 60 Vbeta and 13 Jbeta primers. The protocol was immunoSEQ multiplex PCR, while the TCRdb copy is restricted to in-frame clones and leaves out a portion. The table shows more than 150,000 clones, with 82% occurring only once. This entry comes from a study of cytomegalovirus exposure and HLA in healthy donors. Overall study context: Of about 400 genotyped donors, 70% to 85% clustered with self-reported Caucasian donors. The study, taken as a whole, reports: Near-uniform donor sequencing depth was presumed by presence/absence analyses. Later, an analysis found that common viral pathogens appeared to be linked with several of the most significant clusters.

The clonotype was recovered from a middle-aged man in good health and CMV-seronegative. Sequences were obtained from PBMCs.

CDR3 coding DNA: TGTGCCAGCAGCCCCTTTTTAGCGGGAGGGGCATACGAGCAGTACTTC. This translates into CASSPFLAGGAYEQYF. V is TRBV7-2 and J is TRBJ2-7; TRBD2 matches 11 bases. This CDR3 region has 16 residues. The germline V gene encodes CDR1 SGHTA and CDR2 FQGNSA. V was clipped by 5 bases and J by 4 bases; unmatched bases: 10.